The 18 T cell receptor beta chains given below trace back to one sample, sequenced in a study of CD8+ T cells in alopecia areata. In each case, RNA was isolated and then reverse transcribed into cDNA as the sequencing template. The data were produced by immunoSEQ multiplex PCR, yet TCRdb's version contains in-frame clones alone and is incomplete. The profile covers around 150,000 clones, with around four fifths appearing a single time and 20% to 25% taken by the ten largest. Described treatment: oral pan-JAK inhibitor, 5-10 mg twice daily. The input for sequencing was CD8+ T cells sorted from blood, taken at week 4, from a patient treated with tofacitinib. The receptors originated from a human donor with alopecia areata.

The rearrangement links TRBV15 to TRBJ2-5; 9 nucleotides align to TRBD2. The CDR3 has 17 residues. With V trimmed by 0 bases and J by 5 bases, 10 bases remained unmatched. Germline V gives CDR1 LNHNV, CDR2 YYDKDF (reference sequence). CDR3 protein: CATSRDRGGAMEETQYF. CDR3 bases: TGTGCCACCAGCAGAGATCGCGGGGGGGCCATGGAGGAGACCCAGTACTTC.

This clone was observed once. This chain links TRBV18 with TRBJ1-2; D uncertain. Trimming removed 2 bases from V and 2 bases from J, with 12 bases in between. The length of the CDR3 is 15 residues. CDR1 and CDR2 (germline): KGHSH, LQKENI. CDR3 loop: CASSPVLRRNYGYTF. CDR3 in DNA: TGTGCCAGCTCACCAGTTCTACGGAGAAACTATGGCTACACCTTC.

The chain is built from TRBV7-2 and TRBJ2-1; D gene ambiguous. The CDR3 runs 13 residues. Germline V gives CDR1 SGHTA, CDR2 FQGNSA. Trimming left V 4 bases short and J 0 bases short, with 4 bases between. DNA for the CDR3: TGTGCCAGCAGCTCCAGCTCCTACAATGAGCAGTTCTTC. This encodes CASSSSSYNEQFF.

The V gene is TRBV2, the J gene TRBJ2-7, with no clear D. V shed 3 bases and J shed 2 bases, with 11 bases lying between them. Per germline, CDR1 SNHLY and CDR2 FYNNEI. The CDR3 is 14 residues long. As DNA, the CDR3 is TGTGCCAGCAGTGATATAGGCTCACCCTACGAGCAGTACTTC. Translated, it gives CASSDIGSPYEQYF. Filled out from reference TRBV2 and TRBJ2-7, the complete variable domain reads EPEVTQTPSHQVTQMGQEVILRCVPISNHLYFYWYRQILGQKVEFLVSFYNNEISEKSEIFDDQFSVERPDGSNFTLKIRSTKLEDSAMYFCASSDIGSPYEQYFGPGTRLTVT.

V and J are TRBV5-6 and TRBJ2-2; no clear D. Germline V gene sequence: CDR1 SGHDT, CDR2 YYEEEE. Trimming removed 1 base from V and 0 bases from J, with 4 bases in between. The CDR3 runs to 14 residues. The CDR3 spells CASSLWSNTGELFF. CDR3 nucleotides: TGTGCCAGCAGCTTGTGGTCGAACACCGGGGAGCTGTTTTTT.

This rearrangement joins TRBV27 to TRBJ2-1; D not resolved. The V end was cut by 0 bases, the J end by 6 bases, with 6 bases between. Germline assignment: CDR1 MNHEY and CDR2 SMNVEV (reference sequence). The CDR3 has 13 amino acids. CDR3 residues: CASSLSTANEQFF. The CDR3 DNA reads as TGTGCCAGCAGTTTATCGACGGCCAATGAGCAGTTCTTC.

The rearrangement joins TRBV7-9 to TRBJ2-1; D is undetermined. CDR3 length: 12 amino acids. The germline V and J ends were trimmed by 6 bases and 3 bases, with 6 bases remaining between them. From germline, CDR1 is SEHNR and CDR2 FQNEAQ (reference sequence). This CDR3 reads CASSASYNEQFF. The CDR3 DNA is TGTGCCAGCAGTGCGAGCTACAATGAGCAGTTCTTC.

This chain connects TRBV9 to TRBJ2-3; perhaps TRBD1 as D (5 bases). The CDR3 is 15 residues long. V was pared by 2 bases and J by 0 bases, with 10 bases between. CDR1 is SGDLS and CDR2 is YYNGEE in the germline V gene. The CDR3 bases are TGTGCCAGCAGCGTCGCCGCAGGGAGCACAGATACGCAGTATTTT. Amino acid sequence: CASSVAAGSTDTQYF.

Only one count was recorded for this clone. The chain employs TRBV4-2 and TRBJ1-2, with 9 bases lining up with TRBD1. Trimming removed 0 bases from V and 4 bases from J; junction bases left unmatched: 3. The CDR3 is 15 residues long. Germline loops: CDR1 LGHNA, CDR2 YNFKEQ. The DNA for the CDR3 is TGTGCCAGCAGCCAAGAGGGGACAGGGATCTATGGCTACACCTTC. Amino acids: CASSQEGTGIYGYTF.

The chain links TRBV5-4 to TRBJ2-7; the D gene is possibly TRBD1 (6 bases). The V end was cut by 2 bases, the J end by 3 bases, with 9 bases between. Germline lookup yields CDR1 SGHNT and CDR2 YYREEE (reference sequence). The length of the CDR3 is 13 residues. The CDR3 nucleotides read TGTGCCAGCAGCTTCACAGGGAACTACGAGCAGTACTTC. Protein: CASSFTGNYEQYF.

This chain uses TRBV5-1 with TRBJ2-1, with D maybe TRBD1 (6 bases). The CDR3 is 15 residues long. CDR1 and CDR2 from the germline V gene are SGHRS and YFSETQ. Trimming pared 2 bases from V and 4 bases from J, leaving 13 bases between. CDR3: CASSFTGTPYNEQFF. CDR3 nucleotides: TGCGCCAGCAGCTTCACCGGGACACCGTACAATGAGCAGTTCTTC.

V gene TRBV4-3 combines with J gene TRBJ2-3, with D unresolved. The CDR3 runs 16 residues. V lost 3 bases and J lost 0, with 13 bases in between. The germline V gene has CDR1 LGHNA and CDR2 YSLEER. CDR3 DNA sequence: TGCGCCAGCAGCCAGGGTCCACAGTTAAGCACAGATACGCAGTATTTT. The encoded protein is CASSQGPQLSTDTQYF.

The V and J genes are TRBV6-1 and TRBJ1-5; perhaps TRBD1 as D (5 bases). The germline gives CDR1 MNHNS, CDR2 SASEGT. Between the trimmed V and J ends, which lost 6 bases and 2 bases, there was a span of 14 bases. This CDR3 region has 15 residues. The CDR3 nucleotides are TGTGCCAGCAGCCACAGGAGTTCTCGCAATCAGCCCCAGCATTTT. It yields the protein CASSHRSSRNQPQHF.

The V and J genes are TRBV30 and TRBJ1-1; D unresolved. CDR1 GTSNPN and CDR2 SVGIG come from the germline V gene (reference sequence). The CDR3 spans 13 residues. V was cut by 2 bases and J by 0 bases, with 7 bases left in between. The CDR3 reads CAWSTPMNTEAFF. The CDR3, as DNA: TGTGCCTGGAGTACTCCCATGAACACTGAAGCTTTCTTT.

The V call is TRBV25-1, the J call TRBJ2-1, with 8 bases matching TRBD1. The germline gives CDR1 MGHDK, CDR2 SYGVNS. Trimming cost V 5 bases and J 3 bases; bases outside gene matches: 9. This CDR3 contains 16 residues. The CDR3 region is CASSPGTGPFYNEQFF. The DNA for the CDR3 is TGTGCCAGCAGTCCCGGGACAGGACCCTTCTACAATGAGCAGTTCTTC.

This clone was seen a single time. The gene calls are TRBV7-9 and TRBJ2-3, with 7 bases that match TRBD2. Germline CDR1 and CDR2: SEHNR and FQNEAQ (reference sequence). This CDR3 region has 15 residues. The V segment lost 5 bases and the J segment 1 base; nucleotides outside the gene matches: 6. DNA for the CDR3: TGTGCCAGCAGCCCCGAAGCGGGGCGCACAGATACGCAGTATTTT. The encoded protein is CASSPEAGRTDTQYF.

This clone was detected only a few times. This chain links TRBV27 with TRBJ2-7, with 11 bases lining up with TRBD1. The CDR3 covers 15 residues. The V segment lost 4 bases and the J segment 2 bases; nucleotides outside the gene matches: 4. Germline V CDR1 and CDR2: MNHEY, SMNVEV (reference sequence). CDR3: CASSSPGQGAYEQYF. CDR3 sequence (DNA): TGTGCCAGCAGTTCACCGGGACAGGGGGCCTACGAGCAGTACTTC.

This chain joins TRBV27 and TRBJ2-2, with no clear D. The V gene's germline CDR1 is MNHEY and CDR2 SMNVEV (reference sequence). The ends were cut back, 0 bases at V and 0 bases at J, with 5 bases in the middle. The CDR3 consists of 15 residues. CDR3 sequence: CASSLSHTNTGELFF. CDR3 coding DNA: TGTGCCAGCAGTTTATCGCATACGAACACCGGGGAGCTGTTTTTT.